This T cell receptor (beta chain) emerged from a study of beta chain features in type 1 diabetes. Study results and limitations: VDJ junctions sequenced from type 1 diabetes patients showed fewer insertions and more deletions. All four CD4+ subsets from Type 1 diabetes patients carried moderately but significantly shorter TCRB CDR3s. Sampled from patients, naive, central memory and Treg TCRB repertoires appeared more similar than those sampled from healthy donors.

This CDR3 is built from 15 residues. Germline CDR1 and CDR2: SNHLY and FYNNEI. V dropped 8 bases and J dropped 7; count of bases not matched to a gene: 12. As to this clone: Its target is unknown.

Expressed TCRB transcripts got sequenced, as all isolated RNA was reverse transcribed. Assay used: immunoSEQ multiplex PCR; TCRdb lists only in-frame clones, some missing. The table has 600,000 or so clones, about 14% seen once. This clonotype was obtained from a man aged 18 to 30 with type 1 diabetes. Specimen: naive CD4+ T cells from blood. The V and J genes are TRBV2 and TRBJ2-1; 9 bases are a match to TRBD2. CDR3 protein: CASAPLAGARNEQFF. The CDR3 bases are TGTGCCAGCGCGCCCTTAGCGGGAGCCCGGAATGAGCAGTTCTTC. The whole variable domain, filled in from reference TRBV2 and TRBJ2-1, reads EPEVTQTPSHQVTQMGQEVILRCVPISNHLYFYWYRQILGQKVEFLVSFYNNEISEKSEIFDDQFSVERPDGSNFTLKIRSTKLEDSAMYFCASAPLAGARNEQFFGPGTRLTVL.